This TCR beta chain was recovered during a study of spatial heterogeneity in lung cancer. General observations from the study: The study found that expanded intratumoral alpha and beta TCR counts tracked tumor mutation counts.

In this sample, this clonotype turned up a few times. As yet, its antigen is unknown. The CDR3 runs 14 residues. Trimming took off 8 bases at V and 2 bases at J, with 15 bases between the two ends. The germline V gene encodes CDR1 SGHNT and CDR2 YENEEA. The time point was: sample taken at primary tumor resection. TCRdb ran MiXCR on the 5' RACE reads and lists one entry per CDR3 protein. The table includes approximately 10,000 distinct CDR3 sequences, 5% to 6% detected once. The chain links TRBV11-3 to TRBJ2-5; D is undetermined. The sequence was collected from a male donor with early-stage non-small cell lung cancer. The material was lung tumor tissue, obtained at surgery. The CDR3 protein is CASSLGHAQETQYF. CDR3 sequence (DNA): TGTGCCAGCTCTCTGGGCCATGCACAAGAGACCCAGTACTTC.